This entry describes one T cell receptor beta chain. The CDR3 does not close with the conserved phenylalanine or tryptophan, likely indicating a read error. This sample is part of a study of blood T cells in healthy people across ages. PCR was performed a second time for roughly 7 to 12 cycles using a sample-barcoded 5' primer and a J-beta primer mix. TCRdb independently ran MiXCR on the 5' RACE reads; one entry per CDR3 protein. Of approximately 1.5 million distinct CDR3 sequences in the sample, almost 35% were seen once. Trimming took off 4 bases at V and 1 base at J, with 9 bases between the two ends. The V gene's germline CDR1 is SGHRS and CDR2 YFSETQ. The CDR3 is made up of 14 amino acids.

The sequencing input was blood. The receptor was isolated from a woman in her twenties or thirties in good health. This chain links TRBV5-1 with TRBJ1-5; maybe TRBD1 (5 bases). The CDR3 DNA reads TGCGCCAGCAGCCCTGAGGGGAGCAATCAGCCCCAGCATGTT. Its translation is CASSPEGSNQPQHV.